The 4 T cell receptor beta chains in this list originate from one sample, sequenced in a study of blood T cell repertoires in COVID-19. This table comes from immunoSEQ multiplex PCR, and its TCRdb copy is limited to in-frame clones, with some not included. Among around 100,000 clones, about 85% were seen once, and the ten largest hold under 4%. Sequenced input: peripheral blood. The receptors come from a man in his forties or fifties with acute or convalescent COVID-19.

This clone has a single count. Here the CDR3 reads CASRGSMGDRDPYEQYF. The CDR3 coding sequence is TGTGCCAGCAGAGGATCGATGGGGGACAGGGACCCCTACGAGCAGTACTTC. The chain uses TRBV3-1 (or the pseudogene TRBV3-2) and TRBJ2-7; TRBD1 matches at 9 bases. CDR3 length: 17 amino acids. The J segment lost 2 bases and the V segment lost 6 bases, leaving 14 bases of the junction unmatched. Germline V gene lookup returns CDR1 LGHDT and CDR2 YNNKEL (reference sequence).

This clone has just one count. The rearrangement joins TRBV29-1 to TRBJ2-7; D perhaps matches TRBD2 (6 bases). The length of the CDR3 is 12 residues. Germline assignment: CDR1 SQVTM and CDR2 ANQGSEA. Deletions cut 5 bases from V and 5 bases from J, with 13 bases between. The CDR3 region is CSVQPPSDEQYF. CDR3 in DNA: TGCAGCGTTCAACCGCCTAGCGACGAGCAGTACTTC.

This chain uses TRBV4-3 with TRBJ1-2, with 7 bases lining up with TRBD1. J gave up 6 bases and V 8 bases, and 9 bases lay outside the gene matches. Germline CDR1 reads LGHNA; CDR2 reads YSLEER. The CDR3 extends over 13 amino acids. The CDR3 DNA reads as TGCGCCAGCGGACCCTTACAGGGGAATGGCTACACCTTC. Amino acid sequence: CASGPLQGNGYTF.

The CDR3 DNA reads as TGCGCCAGCAGTCAAGAACTAGCGGGGGGGCCCGCGGCCGGGGAGCTGTTTTTT. This translates into CASSQELAGGPAAGELFF. The V and J genes are TRBV23-1 and TRBJ2-2; 13 nucleotides align to TRBD2. TRBV23-1 is an ORF; its function is uncertain. J lost 6 bases, V lost 2 bases, and 9 bases had no gene match. The CDR3 has 18 residues.